The 15 T cell receptor beta chains below come from one sample, sequenced in a study of T cell changes during pregnancy in multiple sclerosis. Data came from immunoSEQ multiplex PCR; TCRdb stores just in-frame clones and leaves some out. This table has 65,000 to 90,000 clones, 85% to 95% appearing once. The specimen comprised peripheral blood, sampled in the third trimester of pregnancy. Receptor source: a female donor in good health, enrolled as a control in a pregnancy study.

This chain joins TRBV11-2 and TRBJ1-1; D perhaps matches TRBD1 (6 bases). The CDR3 has 16 amino acids. V shed 1 base and J shed 3 bases, with 15 bases lying between them. Germline V lookup: CDR1 SGHAT, CDR2 FQNNGV. The CDR3, as DNA: TGTGCCAGCAGCTTAGGTCAGGGGAGGGTTGACACTGAAGCTTTCTTT. This codes for CASSLGQGRVDTEAFF.

The CDR3 loop reads CASSPRMEREKLFF. CDR3 in DNA: TGTGCCAGCTCACCAAGAATGGAGAGAGAAAAACTGTTTTTT. The gene calls are TRBV18 and TRBJ1-4; the D is unclear. Germline V gives CDR1 KGHSH, CDR2 LQKENI. V lost 2 bases, J lost 8 bases, and 12 bases lay in between. This CDR3 has 14 amino acids.

The gene calls are TRBV11-2 and TRBJ2-5, with 16 bases fitting TRBD2. Per the germline V gene, CDR1 is SGHAT and CDR2 is FQNNGV. Trimming at V came to 5 bases and at J to 5 bases, leaving 5 bases not matched to a gene. The CDR3 runs 16 residues. CDR3 sequence: CASSPGTSGGVETQYF. In DNA, the CDR3 is TGTGCCAGCAGCCCTGGGACTAGCGGGGGGGTTGAGACCCAGTACTTC. The variable domain in full, with the rest retrieved from reference TRBV11-2 and TRBJ2-5, is EAGVAQSPRYKIIEKRQSVAFWCNPISGHATLYWYQQILGQGPKLLIQFQNNGVVDDSQLPKDRFSAERLKGVDSTLKIQPAKLEDSAVYLCASSPGTSGGVETQYFGPGTRLLVL.

This rearrangement joins TRBV7-9 to TRBJ1-4; 7 nucleotides line up with TRBD1. The CDR3 is 13 residues long. Germline values: CDR1 SEHNR, CDR2 FQNEAQ (reference sequence). With 10 bases clipped from V and 4 bases from J, the junction kept 6 bases outside the gene matches. For the CDR3, the DNA is TGTGCCACCTTGGGACAGAATAATGAAAAACTGTTTTTT. Translating gives CATLGQNNEKLFF.

The chain links TRBV27 to TRBJ1-2; D uncertain. With 3 bases removed from V and 3 bases from J, the gap between germline ends came to 14 bases. Germline CDR1 MNHEY, CDR2 SMNVEV (reference sequence). CDR3 length equals 15 residues. The chain's CDR3 is CASSLMGGADYGYTF. In nucleotides, the CDR3 is TGTGCCAGCAGTTTGATGGGAGGTGCGGACTATGGCTACACCTTC.

This chain uses TRBV25-1 with TRBJ2-7; D is ambiguous. The CDR3 sequence is 14 residues long. Trimming pared 1 base from V and 3 bases from J, leaving 10 bases between. Germline CDR1 reads MGHDK; CDR2 reads SYGVNS. The CDR3: CASSEFSLSYEQYF. CDR3 in DNA: TGTGCCAGCAGTGAATTTAGCCTAAGCTACGAGCAGTACTTC.

The rearrangement uses TRBV28 and TRBJ1-5; D gene uncertain. The V gene's germline CDR1 is MDHEN and CDR2 SYDVKM. With 2 bases removed from V and 7 bases from J, the gap between germline ends came to 6 bases. This CDR3 is 12 amino acids long. The chain's CDR3 is CASSLRRQPQHF. The CDR3 nucleotides read TGTGCCAGCAGTTTAAGGAGACAGCCCCAGCATTTT. Combining the CDR3 with reference TRBV28 and TRBJ1-5 gives the whole variable domain DVKVTQSSRYLVKRTGEKVFLECVQDMDHENMFWYRQDPGLGLRLIYFSYDVKMKEKGDIPEGYSVSREKKERFSLILESASTNQTSMYLCASSLRRQPQHFGDGTRLSIL.

This chain joins TRBV5-1 and TRBJ2-1; D gene unclear. The ends were cut back, 1 base at V and 5 bases at J, with 10 bases in the middle. Germline V CDR1 and CDR2: SGHRS, YFSETQ. The CDR3 loop spans 14 amino acids. The chain's CDR3 is CASSLMSEHNEQFF. In DNA form, the CDR3 reads TGCGCCAGCAGCTTGATGTCAGAACACAATGAGCAGTTCTTC.

The V and J genes are TRBV6-5 and TRBJ2-1; 7 bases agree with TRBD2. The CDR3 totals 13 residues. Germline CDR1 MNHEY, CDR2 SVGAGI. Trimming took 6 bases from V and 8 from J; bases not matched to a gene: 7. As DNA, the CDR3 is TGTGCCAGCAGCCCGCGGGAGATCGATGAGCAGTTCTTC. Its protein product is CASSPREIDEQFF.

The chain joins TRBV2 to TRBJ1-6, with 8 bases matching TRBD1. The CDR3 extends over 16 amino acids. The germline V gene encodes CDR1 SNHLY and CDR2 FYNNEI. V lost 6 bases to trimming and J lost 6 bases; unmatched junction nucleotides: 10. CDR3 amino acids: CASRRVGTGFNSPLHF. In DNA, the CDR3 is TGTGCCAGCAGAAGGGTTGGGACAGGCTTTAATTCACCCCTCCACTTT.

The rearrangement links TRBV11-2 to TRBJ2-2, with D unclear. Germline V gene data show CDR1 as SGHAT and CDR2 as FQNNGV. Trimming pared 3 bases from V and 5 bases from J, leaving 13 bases between. The CDR3 extends over 15 amino acids. The CDR3 loop is CASSFRGVVTGELFF. The CDR3 region has the DNA TGTGCCAGCAGCTTCCGTGGAGTAGTAACCGGGGAGCTGTTTTTT. Filled out from reference TRBV11-2 and TRBJ2-2, the complete variable domain reads EAGVAQSPRYKIIEKRQSVAFWCNPISGHATLYWYQQILGQGPKLLIQFQNNGVVDDSQLPKDRFSAERLKGVDSTLKIQPAKLEDSAVYLCASSFRGVVTGELFFGEGSRLTVL.

The rearrangement uses TRBV28 and TRBJ1-6, with D unresolved. Between the trimmed V and J ends, which lost 5 bases and 14 bases, there was a span of 10 bases. CDR1 and CDR2 (germline): MDHEN, SYDVKM. The CDR3 loop spans 11 amino acids. CDR3 sequence: CASSLRLSLHF. In nucleotides, the CDR3 is TGTGCCAGCAGTCTACGCCTTTCCCTCCACTTT.

The V and J genes are TRBV9 and TRBJ1-2, with D possibly matching TRBD1 (6 bases). Trimming stripped 4 bases from V and 0 bases from J, with 19 bases between. Germline lookup yields CDR1 SGDLS and CDR2 YYNGEE. This CDR3 contains 17 residues. The CDR3 bases are TGTGCCAGCAGCCCCAGACAGGCAACGATTCCTAACTATGGCTACACCTTC. It codes for CASSPRQATIPNYGYTF. The full variable domain, rest sourced from reference TRBV9 and TRBJ1-2, is DSGVTQTPKHLITATGQRVTLRCSPRSGDLSVYWYQQSLDQGLQFLIQYYNGEERAKGNILERFSAQQFPDLHSELNLSSLELGDSALYFCASSPRQATIPNYGYTFGSGTRLTVV.

The table lists this clone with a count of one. The genes are TRBV7-2 and TRBJ2-4; D uncertain. The CDR3 is 14 amino acids. Germline loops: CDR1 SGHTA, CDR2 FQGNSA. V was trimmed by 3 bases and J by 0 bases, leaving 6 bases between them. The DNA for the CDR3 is TGTGCCAGCAGCTTGCGGTTAGCCAAAAACATTCAGTACTTC. Amino acids: CASSLRLAKNIQYF.

This sequence joins TRBV7-6 and TRBJ1-6; no reliable D call. The germline CDR1 and CDR2 sequences are SGHVS and FNYEAQ. There are 16 residues in the CDR3. Trimming stripped 5 bases from V and 4 bases from J, with 15 bases between. The CDR3 region is CASSPAPGTYNSPLHF. The CDR3 DNA is TGTGCCAGCAGCCCGGCGCCGGGAACTTATAATTCACCCCTCCACTTT.